The entry below describes one T cell receptor (beta chain). The RNA, roughly 0.45 to 1 ug, was put through reverse transcription using random hexamers. TCRdb analysed the immunoSEQ multiplex PCR reads with MiXCR anew, one entry per CDR3 protein. Found here are some 180,000 distinct CDR3 sequences, about 95% of them singletons; the top ten hold approximately 0.1%. This specimen comes from a study of CD8 T cells in Susac syndrome. Sequencing was carried out using CD4+ T cells from PBMCs. The sequence came from a human donor in good health.

For the CDR3, the DNA is TGTGCCACCAGTGAGTGGACTAGCGGGAGGGAGACCCAGTACTTC. Protein product: CATSEWTSGRETQYF. J is TRBJ2-5 and V is TRBV24-1; TRBD2 matches at 14 bases. The ends lost 4 bases at V and 5 bases at J; junction bases unmatched: 2. The germline V gene has CDR1 KGHDR and CDR2 SFDVKD. This CDR3 spans 15 amino acids.